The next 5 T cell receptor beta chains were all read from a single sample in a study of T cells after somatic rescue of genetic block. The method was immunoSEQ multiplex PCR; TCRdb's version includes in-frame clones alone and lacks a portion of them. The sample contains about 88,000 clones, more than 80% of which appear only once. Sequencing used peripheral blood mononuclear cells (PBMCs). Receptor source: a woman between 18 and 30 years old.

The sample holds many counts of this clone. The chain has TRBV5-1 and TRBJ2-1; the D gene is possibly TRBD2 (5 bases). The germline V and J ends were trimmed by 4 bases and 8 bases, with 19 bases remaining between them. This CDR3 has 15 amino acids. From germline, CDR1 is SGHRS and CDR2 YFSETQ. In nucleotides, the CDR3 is TGCGCCAGCAGCGGAGGCCTTTGGGAAGACGATGAGCAGTTCTTC. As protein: CASSGGLWEDDEQFF.

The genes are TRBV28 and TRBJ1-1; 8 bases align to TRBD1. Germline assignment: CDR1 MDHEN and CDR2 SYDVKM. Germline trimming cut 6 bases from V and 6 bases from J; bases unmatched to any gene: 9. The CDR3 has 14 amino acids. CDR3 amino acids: CASRSTGGGPEAFF. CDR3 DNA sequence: TGTGCCAGCAGATCTACAGGGGGAGGGCCTGAAGCTTTCTTT. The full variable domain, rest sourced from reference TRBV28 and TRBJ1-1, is DVKVTQSSRYLVKRTGEKVFLECVQDMDHENMFWYRQDPGLGLRLIYFSYDVKMKEKGDIPEGYSVSREKKERFSLILESASTNQTSMYLCASRSTGGGPEAFFGQGTRLTVV.

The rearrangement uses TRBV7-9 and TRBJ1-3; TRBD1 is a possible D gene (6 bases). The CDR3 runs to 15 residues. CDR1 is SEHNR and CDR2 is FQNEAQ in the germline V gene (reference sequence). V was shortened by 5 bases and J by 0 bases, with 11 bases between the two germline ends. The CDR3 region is CASSPGQSSGNTIYF. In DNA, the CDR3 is TGTGCCAGCAGCCCCGGACAGAGCTCTGGAAACACCATATATTTT. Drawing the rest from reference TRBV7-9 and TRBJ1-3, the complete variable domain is DTGVSQNPRHKITKRGQNVTFRCDPISEHNRLYWYRQTLGQGPEFLTYFQNEAQLEKSRLLSDRFSAERPKGSFSTLEIQRTEQGDSAMYLCASSPGQSSGNTIYFGEGSWLTVV.

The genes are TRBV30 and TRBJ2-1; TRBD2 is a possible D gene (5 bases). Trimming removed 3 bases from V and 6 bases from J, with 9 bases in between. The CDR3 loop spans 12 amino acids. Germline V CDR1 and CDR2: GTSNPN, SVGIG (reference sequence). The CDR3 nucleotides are TGTGCCTGGAGGCTAGCTGCCAATGAGCAGTTCTTC. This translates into CAWRLAANEQFF.

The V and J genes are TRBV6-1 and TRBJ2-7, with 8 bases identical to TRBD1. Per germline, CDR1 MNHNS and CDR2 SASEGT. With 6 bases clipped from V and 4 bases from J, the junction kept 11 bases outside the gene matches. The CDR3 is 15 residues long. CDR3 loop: CASSPRTGNLYEQYF. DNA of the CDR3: TGTGCCAGCAGCCCGCGGACAGGGAACCTATACGAGCAGTACTTC.